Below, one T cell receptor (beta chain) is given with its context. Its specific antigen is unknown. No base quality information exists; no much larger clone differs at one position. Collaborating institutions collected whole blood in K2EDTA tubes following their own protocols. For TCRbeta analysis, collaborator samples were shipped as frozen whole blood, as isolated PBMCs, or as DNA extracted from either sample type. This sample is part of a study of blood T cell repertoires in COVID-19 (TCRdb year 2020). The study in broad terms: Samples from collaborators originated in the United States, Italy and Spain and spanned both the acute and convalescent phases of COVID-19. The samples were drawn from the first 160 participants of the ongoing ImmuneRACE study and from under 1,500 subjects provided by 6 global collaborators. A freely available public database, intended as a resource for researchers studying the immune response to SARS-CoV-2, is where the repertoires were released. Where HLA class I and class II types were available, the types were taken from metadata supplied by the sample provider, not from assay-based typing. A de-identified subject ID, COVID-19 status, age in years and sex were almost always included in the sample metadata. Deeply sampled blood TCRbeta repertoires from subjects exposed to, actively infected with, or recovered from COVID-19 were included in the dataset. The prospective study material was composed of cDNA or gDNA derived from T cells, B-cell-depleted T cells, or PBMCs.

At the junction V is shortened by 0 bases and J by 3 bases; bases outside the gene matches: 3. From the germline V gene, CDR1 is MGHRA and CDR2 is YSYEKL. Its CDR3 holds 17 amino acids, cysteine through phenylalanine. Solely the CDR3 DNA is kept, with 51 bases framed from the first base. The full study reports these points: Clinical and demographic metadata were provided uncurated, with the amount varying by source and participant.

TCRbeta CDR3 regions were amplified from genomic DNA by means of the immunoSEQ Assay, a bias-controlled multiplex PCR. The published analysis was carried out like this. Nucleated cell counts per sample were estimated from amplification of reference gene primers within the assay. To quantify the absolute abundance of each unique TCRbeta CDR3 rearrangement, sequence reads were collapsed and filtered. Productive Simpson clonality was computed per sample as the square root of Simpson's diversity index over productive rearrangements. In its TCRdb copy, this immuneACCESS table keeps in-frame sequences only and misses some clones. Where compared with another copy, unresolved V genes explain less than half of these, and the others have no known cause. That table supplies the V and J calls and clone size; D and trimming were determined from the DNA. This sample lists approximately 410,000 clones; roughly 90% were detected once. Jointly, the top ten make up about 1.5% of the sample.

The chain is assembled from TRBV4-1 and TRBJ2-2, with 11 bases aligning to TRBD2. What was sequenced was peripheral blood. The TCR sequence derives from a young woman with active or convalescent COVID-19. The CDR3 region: CASSQDSGRAHTGELFF. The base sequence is TGCGCCAGCAGCCAAGATAGCGGGAGGGCACACACCGGGGAGCTGTTTTTT.